The 9 T cell receptor beta chains reported below all come from one sample, sequenced in a study of identical twins. TCRdb re-derived calls from the 5' RACE reads in MiXCR, one entry per CDR3 protein. The sample includes hundreds of thousands of distinct CDR3 sequences, about 12% of them seen just once. The same sample was also studied in work on yellow fever vaccine responses in identical twins.

The sample taken for sequencing was PBMCs. Receptors were obtained from a woman between 18 and 30 years old in good health.

This sequence joins TRBV7-8 and TRBJ2-1; D possibly corresponds to TRBD2 (6 bases). The CDR3 is 16 amino acids. Trimming left V 5 bases short and J 6 bases short, with 20 bases between. Germline V gene data show CDR1 as SGHVS and CDR2 as FQNEAQ. The CDR3 nucleotides are TGTGCCAGCAGCCGTGATTTGGGACTCACCACCAATGAGCAGTTCTTC. Translating gives CASSRDLGLTTNEQFF.

The V and J genes are TRBV24-1 and TRBJ2-1; 7 bases map to TRBD1. From germline, CDR1 is KGHDR and CDR2 SFDVKD. Trimming at V came to 4 bases and at J to 4 bases, leaving 9 bases not matched to a gene. The CDR3 sequence is 16 residues long. CDR3 protein: CATSDRGTALYNEQFF. CDR3 nucleotide sequence: TGTGCCACCAGTGACCGTGGGACAGCCCTTTACAATGAGCAGTTCTTC.

This clonotype was seen more than once but under ten times. The V gene is TRBV6-5, the J gene TRBJ2-1; D call uncertain. Deletions cut 2 bases from V and 4 bases from J, with 6 bases between. Germline CDR1 is MNHEY and CDR2 is SVGAGI. The CDR3 consists of 13 residues. CDR3 in DNA: TGTGCCAGCAGTTACGGCAAATACAATGAGCAGTTCTTC. The encoded protein is CASSYGKYNEQFF.

This clonotype was recorded at least ten times. This CDR3 is CSARGQGETQYF. Here the CDR3 DNA reads TGCAGTGCTAGAGGTCAGGGGGAGACCCAGTACTTC. The V gene is TRBV20-1, the J gene TRBJ2-5; D might be TRBD1 (6 bases). The V and J ends lost 1 base and 5 bases respectively, with 8 bases between them. The CDR3 has 12 amino acids. Germline V gene sequence: CDR1 DFQATT, CDR2 SNEGSKA (reference sequence).

The chain links TRBV18 to TRBJ2-3, with D possibly being TRBD1 (5 bases). CDR3 length: 17 residues. CDR1 KGHSH and CDR2 LQKENI come from the germline V gene. V was trimmed by 0 bases and J by 0 bases, leaving 13 bases between them. This CDR3 reads CASSPPMAQASTDTQYF. The CDR3, as DNA: TGTGCCAGCTCACCACCAATGGCACAGGCCAGCACAGATACGCAGTATTTT.

This clonotype occurred many times. This rearrangement joins TRBV2 to TRBJ2-7; D possibly corresponds to TRBD1 (6 bases). V gave up 6 bases and J gave up 4 bases, with 10 bases separating them. CDR3 length: 12 residues. Germline V gives CDR1 SNHLY, CDR2 FYNNEI. The CDR3 DNA sequence: TGTGCCAGCAGCCGGGACAATTACGAGCAGTACTTC. This translates into CASSRDNYEQYF.

There are many counts of this clonotype. The chain uses TRBV12-3 or TRBV12-4 and TRBJ1-6, with D perhaps TRBD1 (6 bases). The CDR3 contains 12 residues. Trimming stripped 8 bases from V and 14 bases from J, with 16 bases between. CDR3 nucleotide sequence: TGTGCCAGCGGGGGCGGGGCTCGGGCCCTCCACTTT. Translated, it gives CASGGGARALHF.

V and J are TRBV12-5 and TRBJ2-5; TRBD2 matches 8 bases. Germline V gene lookup returns CDR1 LGHNT and CDR2 FRNRAP. There are 15 residues in the CDR3. V lost 7 bases, J lost 3 bases, and 10 bases stayed unmatched. The CDR3 coding sequence is TGTGCTAGTGCCCAACCGGGACTAGTCGAAGAGACCCAGTACTTC. Its translation: CASAQPGLVEETQYF.

This clonotype appeared many times. The V call is TRBV28, the J call TRBJ2-6; D gene ambiguous. The germline V gene has CDR1 MDHEN and CDR2 SYDVKM. The CDR3 is 14 residues long. V was shortened by 7 bases and J by 0 bases, with 7 bases between the two germline ends. The DNA for the CDR3 is TGTGCCAGCACGATCGGCTCTGGGGCCAACGTCCTGACTTTC. Translated: CASTIGSGANVLTF.